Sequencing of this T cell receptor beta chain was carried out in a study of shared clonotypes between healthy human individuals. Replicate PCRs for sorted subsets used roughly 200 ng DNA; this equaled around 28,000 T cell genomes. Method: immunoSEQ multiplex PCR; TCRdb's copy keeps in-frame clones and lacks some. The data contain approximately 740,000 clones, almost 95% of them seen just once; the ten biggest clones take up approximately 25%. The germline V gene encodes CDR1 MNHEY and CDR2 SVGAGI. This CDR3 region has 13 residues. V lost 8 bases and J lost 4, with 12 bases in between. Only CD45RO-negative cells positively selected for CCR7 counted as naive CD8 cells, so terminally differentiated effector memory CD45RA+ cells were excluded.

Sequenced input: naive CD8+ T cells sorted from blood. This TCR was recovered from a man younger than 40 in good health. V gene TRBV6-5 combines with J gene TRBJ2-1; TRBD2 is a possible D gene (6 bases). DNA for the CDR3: TGTGCCAGCCGCCAGGAGGGGTACAATGAGCAGTTCTTC. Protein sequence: CASRQEGYNEQFF.